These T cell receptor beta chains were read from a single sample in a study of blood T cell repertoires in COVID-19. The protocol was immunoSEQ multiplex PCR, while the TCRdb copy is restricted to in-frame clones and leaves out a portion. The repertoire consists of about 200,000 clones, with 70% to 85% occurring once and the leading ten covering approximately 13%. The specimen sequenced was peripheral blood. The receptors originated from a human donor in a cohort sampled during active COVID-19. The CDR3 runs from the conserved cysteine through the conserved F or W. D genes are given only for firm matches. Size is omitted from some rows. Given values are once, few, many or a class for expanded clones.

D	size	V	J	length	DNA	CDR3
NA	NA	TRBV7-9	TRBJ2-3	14	TGTGCCAGCAGCCTCCTACAGAGCACAGATACGCAGTATTTT	CASSLLQSTDTQYF
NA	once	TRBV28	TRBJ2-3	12	TGTGCCAGCATACAAAATTTTGGTACGCAGTATTTT	CASIQNFGTQYF
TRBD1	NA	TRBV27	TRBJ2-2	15	TGTGCCAGCAGGGGCGGACAGGGGGCTTCCGGGGAGCTGTTTTTT	CASRGGQGASGELFF
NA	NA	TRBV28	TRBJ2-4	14	TGTGCCAGCACCCCGGCCGGACAGCCAAACATTCAGTACTTC	CASTPAGQPNIQYF
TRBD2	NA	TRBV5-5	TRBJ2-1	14	TGTGCCAGCAGCGCGGGACTAGCTGGGGATGAGCAGTTCTTC	CASSAGLAGDEQFF
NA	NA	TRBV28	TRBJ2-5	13	TGTGCCAGCAGTGGACAGTTACAAGAGACCCAGTACTTC	CASSGQLQETQYF
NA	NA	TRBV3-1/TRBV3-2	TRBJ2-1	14	TGTGCCAGCAGCCAAGAAGTGAGGGCGGGGGAGCAGTTCTTC	CASSQEVRAGEQFF
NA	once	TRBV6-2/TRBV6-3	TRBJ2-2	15	TGTGCCAGCAGTTACCCCAGGGGATCCACCGGGGAGCTGTTTTTT	CASSYPRGSTGELFF
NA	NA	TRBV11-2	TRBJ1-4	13	TGTGCCAGCAGCTTCGGTCTGAATGAAAAACTGTTTTTT	CASSFGLNEKLFF
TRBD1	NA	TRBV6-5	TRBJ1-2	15	TGTGCCAGCAGTACCTCAAACAGGGGGCGCGGGGGCTACACCTTC	CASSTSNRGRGGYTF
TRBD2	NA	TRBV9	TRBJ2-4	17	TGTGCCAGCAGCCCCAGCTCCGGGACTAGCGGGAGAAACATTCAGTACTTC	CASSPSSGTSGRNIQYF
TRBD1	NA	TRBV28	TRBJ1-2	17	TGTGCCAGCAGCGGGACCGGGACAGGGGAATATCACTATGGCTACACCTTC	CASSGTGTGEYHYGYTF
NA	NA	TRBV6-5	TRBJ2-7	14	TGTGCCAGCAGGTCCGGGACTGGGTACTACGAGCAGTACTTC	CASRSGTGYYEQYF
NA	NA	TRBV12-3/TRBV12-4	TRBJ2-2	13	TGTGCCAGCAACAACAGGGCCACCGGGGAGCTGTTTTTT	CASNNRATGELFF
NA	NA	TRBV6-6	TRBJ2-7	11	TGTGCCAGCAGTGTGGAGAAGGTGCAGTACTTC	CASSVEKVQYF
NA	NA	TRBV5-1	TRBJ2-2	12	TGCGCCAGCGACAGAGGGGGCGGGGAGCTGTTTTTT	CASDRGGGELFF
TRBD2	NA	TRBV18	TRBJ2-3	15	TGTGCCAGCTCCCGGGGAGCGGGAGGGGCAGATACGCAGTATTTT	CASSRGAGGADTQYF
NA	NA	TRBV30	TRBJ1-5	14	TGTGCCTGGAGTCCAACAGGGTTAATTCAGCCCCAGCATTTT	CAWSPTGLIQPQHF
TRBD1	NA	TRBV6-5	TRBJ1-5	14	TGTGCCAGCAGGGGACAGGGTACTAGTCAGCCCCAGCATTTT	CASRGQGTSQPQHF
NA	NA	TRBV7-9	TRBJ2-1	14	TGTGCCAGCAGCTCACGGGACTCCAACAATGAGCAGTTCTTC	CASSSRDSNNEQFF
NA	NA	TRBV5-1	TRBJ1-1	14	TGCGCCAGCAGCGGAAACAGCGGGAACACTGAAGCTTTCTTT	CASSGNSGNTEAFF
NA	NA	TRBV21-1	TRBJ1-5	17	TGTGCCAGCAGCAAGTCTGGCCACCCCTGGAGCAATCAGCCCCAGCATTTT	CASSKSGHPWSNQPQHF
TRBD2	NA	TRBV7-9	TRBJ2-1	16	TGTGCCAGCAGCCCCTCTTTCGGGAGGTCCTACAATGAGCAGTTCTTC	CASSPSFGRSYNEQFF
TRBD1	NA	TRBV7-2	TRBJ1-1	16	TGTGCCAGCAGCCTTAGTAGAACAGGGGGCATCACTGAAGCTTTCTTT	CASSLSRTGGITEAFF
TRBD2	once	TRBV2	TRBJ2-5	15	TGTGCCAGCCTTATGGGCGGGAGGGGGAGGGAGACCCAGTACTTC	CASLMGGRGRETQYF
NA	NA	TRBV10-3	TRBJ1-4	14	TGTGCCATCAGTGACAGGGAAAGCAATGAAAAACTGTTTTTT	CAISDRESNEKLFF
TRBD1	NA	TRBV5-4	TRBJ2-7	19	TGTGCCAGCAGCTTGTTCAAACCTACCGAACTGGGACAGACCTACGAGCAGTACTTC	CASSLFKPTELGQTYEQYF
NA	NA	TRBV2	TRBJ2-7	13	TGTGCCAGCAGCTGGACAGACCTTAGTGGGCAGTACTTC	CASSWTDLSGQYF
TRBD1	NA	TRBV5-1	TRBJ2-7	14	TGCGCCAGCAGCTTGGGGACAGGGGGTCGCGAGCAGTACTTC	CASSLGTGGREQYF
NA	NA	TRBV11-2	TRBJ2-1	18	TGTGCCAGCAGCCCCCTCTGGTACGTGGGAGAACGGGGATATGAGCAGTTCTTC	CASSPLWYVGERGYEQFF
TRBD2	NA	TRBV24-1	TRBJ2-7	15	TGTGCCACCAGCGAACCGGGACTAGCATTTACCGAGCAGTACTTC	CATSEPGLAFTEQYF
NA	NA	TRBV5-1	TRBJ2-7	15	TGCGCCAGCAGCTTGGGGACACCTAAGGTCGACGAGCAGTACTTC	CASSLGTPKVDEQYF
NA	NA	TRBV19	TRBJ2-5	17	TGTGCCAGTAGTAGAAGTAGGGGGGGCGCGTTCCGGGAGACCCAGTACTTC	CASSRSRGGAFRETQYF
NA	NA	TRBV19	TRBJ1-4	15	TGTGCCAGTAGTGCTACAGGTCGAGAAAGTGAAAAACTGTTTTTT	CASSATGRESEKLFF
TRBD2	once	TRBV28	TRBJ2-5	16	TGTGCCAGCAGTTTTTTGTGGCGGGAGGGCCAGGAGACCCAGTACTTC	CASSFLWREGQETQYF
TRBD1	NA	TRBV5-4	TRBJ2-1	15	TGTGCCAGCAGCCATACAGGGGCCCTTGAGGATGAGCAGTTCTTC	CASSHTGALEDEQFF
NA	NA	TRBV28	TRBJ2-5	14	TGTGCCAGCAGCCGAGATTTTAGGGGGAGGACCCAGTACTTC	CASSRDFRGRTQYF
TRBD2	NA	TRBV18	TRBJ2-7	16	TGTGCCAGCTCACCGAAAGCACTAGCGGGAGAGAACGAGCAGTACTTC	CASSPKALAGENEQYF
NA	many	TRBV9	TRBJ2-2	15	TGTGCCAGCAGCGTAAAGCCGCGAGGCACCGGGGAGCTGTTTTTT	CASSVKPRGTGELFF
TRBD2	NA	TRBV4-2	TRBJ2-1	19	TGTGCCAGCAGCCAAACTACCTCGGGACTAGCGAGGGGGTGGAATGAGCAGTTCTTC	CASSQTTSGLARGWNEQFF
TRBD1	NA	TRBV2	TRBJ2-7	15	TGTGCCAGCAGTGATCCGGGACAGGGGTCCTACGAGCAGTACTTC	CASSDPGQGSYEQYF
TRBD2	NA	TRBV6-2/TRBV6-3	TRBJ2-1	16	TGTGCCAGCAGTTACCTACTAGCGGGAGGGATCAATGAGCAGTTCTTC	CASSYLLAGGINEQFF
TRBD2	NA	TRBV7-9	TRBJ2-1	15	TGTGCCAGCAGCGTAGCGGGAGGATTCTACAATGAGCAGTTCTTC	CASSVAGGFYNEQFF